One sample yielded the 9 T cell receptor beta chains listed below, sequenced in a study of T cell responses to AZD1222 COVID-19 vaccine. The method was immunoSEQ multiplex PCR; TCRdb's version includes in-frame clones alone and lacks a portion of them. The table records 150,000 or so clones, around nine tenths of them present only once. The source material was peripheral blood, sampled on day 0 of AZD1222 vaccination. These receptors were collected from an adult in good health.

The CDR3 loop reads CASSLVGGPPHEQFF. The CDR3, as DNA: TGTGCCAGCAGCTTAGTGGGGGGGCCGCCTCATGAGCAGTTCTTC. V is TRBV7-9 and J is TRBJ2-1; possibly TRBD2 for D (7 bases). V lost 1 base and J 8 bases, leaving 15 bases between the germline ends. Germline values: CDR1 SEHNR, CDR2 FQNEAQ (reference sequence). The CDR3 contains 15 residues.

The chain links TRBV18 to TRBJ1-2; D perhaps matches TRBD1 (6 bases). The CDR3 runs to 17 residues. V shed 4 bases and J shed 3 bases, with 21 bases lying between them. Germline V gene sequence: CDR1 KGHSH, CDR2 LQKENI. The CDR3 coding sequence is TGTGCCAGCTCACAGACGCTGGGAGGGGGGACGGACTATGGCTACACCTTC. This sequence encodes CASSQTLGGGTDYGYTF.

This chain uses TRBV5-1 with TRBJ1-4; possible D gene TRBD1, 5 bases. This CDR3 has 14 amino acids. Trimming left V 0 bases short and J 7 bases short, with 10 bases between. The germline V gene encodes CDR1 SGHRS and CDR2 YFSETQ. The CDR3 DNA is TGCGCCAGCAGCTTGGCAGGGCCGGGTGAAAAACTGTTTTTT. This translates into CASSLAGPGEKLFF.

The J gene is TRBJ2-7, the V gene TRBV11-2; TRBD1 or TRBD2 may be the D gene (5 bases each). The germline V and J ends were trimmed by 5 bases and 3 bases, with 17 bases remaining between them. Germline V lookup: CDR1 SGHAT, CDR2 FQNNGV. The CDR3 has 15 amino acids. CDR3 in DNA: TGTGCCAGCAGCCTAACCGGGGACCCCAACTACGAGCAGTACTTC. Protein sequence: CASSLTGDPNYEQYF.

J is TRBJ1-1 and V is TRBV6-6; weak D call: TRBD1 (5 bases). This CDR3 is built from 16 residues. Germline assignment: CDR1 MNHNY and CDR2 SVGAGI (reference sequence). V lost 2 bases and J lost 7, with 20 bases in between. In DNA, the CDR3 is TGTGCCAGCAGTTACGCCTCTCGCGGAGGGGCTAATGAAGCTTTCTTT. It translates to CASSYASRGGANEAFF.

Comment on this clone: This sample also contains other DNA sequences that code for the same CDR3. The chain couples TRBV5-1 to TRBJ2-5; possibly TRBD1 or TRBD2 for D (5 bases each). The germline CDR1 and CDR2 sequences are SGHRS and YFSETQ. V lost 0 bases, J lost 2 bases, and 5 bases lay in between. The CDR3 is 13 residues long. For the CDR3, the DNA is TGCGCCAGCAGCTTGGGGGGGCAAGAGACCCAGTACTTC. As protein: CASSLGGQETQYF.

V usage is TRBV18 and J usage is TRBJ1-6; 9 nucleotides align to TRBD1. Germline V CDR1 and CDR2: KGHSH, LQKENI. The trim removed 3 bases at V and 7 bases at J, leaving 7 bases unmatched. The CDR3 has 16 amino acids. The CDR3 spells CASSPSTGTGNSPLHF. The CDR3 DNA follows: TGTGCCAGCTCACCTTCCACCGGGACAGGGAATTCACCCCTCCACTTT.

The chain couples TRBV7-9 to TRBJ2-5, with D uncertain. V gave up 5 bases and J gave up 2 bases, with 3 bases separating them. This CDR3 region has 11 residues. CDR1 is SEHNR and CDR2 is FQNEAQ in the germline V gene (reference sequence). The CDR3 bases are TGTGCCAGCAGCCCTCAAGAGACCCAGTACTTC. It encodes CASSPQETQYF. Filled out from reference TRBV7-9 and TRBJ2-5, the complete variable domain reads DTGVSQNPRHKITKRGQNVTFRCDPISEHNRLYWYRQTLGQGPEFLTYFQNEAQLEKSRLLSDRFSAERPKGSFSTLEIQRTEQGDSAMYLCASSPQETQYFGPGTRLLVL.

The CDR3 sequence is CASSPTGESNYGYTF. The CDR3 DNA reads TGTGCCAGCAGTCCCACAGGGGAGTCTAACTATGGCTACACCTTC. The V and J genes are TRBV28 and TRBJ1-2, with 7 positions matching TRBD1. The CDR3 contains 15 residues. V gave up 5 bases and J gave up 0 bases; unmatched junction bases: 6. CDR1 MDHEN and CDR2 SYDVKM come from the germline V gene.